Given below is one T cell receptor (beta chain) in context. The sample belongs to a study of control samples from healthy donors and cancer patients. Using immunoSEQ multiplex PCR, the repertoire was profiled, and TCRdb retains in-frame clones only, with some absent. The data hold tens of thousands of clones, with approximately 90% observed a single time. V lost 0 bases, J lost 5 bases, and 9 bases stayed unmatched. This CDR3 contains 16 residues. From germline, CDR1 is SGHAT and CDR2 FQNNGV. V is TRBV11-2 and J is TRBJ2-7, with TRBD1 matching 8 bases. This TCR came from a woman aged 40 to 55 with head and neck cancer. Sequences were obtained from PBMCs. Written as DNA, the CDR3 is TGTGCCAGCAGCTTAGAAGGCGGTCAGGGGGCCCACGAGCAGTACTTC. Translated, it gives CASSLEGGQGAHEQYF.